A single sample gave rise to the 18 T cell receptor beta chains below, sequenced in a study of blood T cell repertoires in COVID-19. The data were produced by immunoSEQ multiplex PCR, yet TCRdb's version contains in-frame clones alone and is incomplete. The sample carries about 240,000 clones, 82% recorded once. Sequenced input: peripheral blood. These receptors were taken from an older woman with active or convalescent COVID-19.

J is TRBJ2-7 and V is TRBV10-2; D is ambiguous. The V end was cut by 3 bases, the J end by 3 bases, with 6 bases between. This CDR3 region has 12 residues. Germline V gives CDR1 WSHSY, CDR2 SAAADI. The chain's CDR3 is CASSELVYEQYF. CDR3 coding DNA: TGCGCCAGCAGTGAACTTGTCTACGAGCAGTACTTC.

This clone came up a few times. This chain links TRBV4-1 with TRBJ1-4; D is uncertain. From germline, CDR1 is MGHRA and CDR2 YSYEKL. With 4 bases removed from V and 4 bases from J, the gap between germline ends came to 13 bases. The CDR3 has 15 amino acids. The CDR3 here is CASSRPQGLNEKLFF. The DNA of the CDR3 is TGCGCCAGCAGCCGCCCGCAAGGACTTAATGAAAAACTGTTTTTT.

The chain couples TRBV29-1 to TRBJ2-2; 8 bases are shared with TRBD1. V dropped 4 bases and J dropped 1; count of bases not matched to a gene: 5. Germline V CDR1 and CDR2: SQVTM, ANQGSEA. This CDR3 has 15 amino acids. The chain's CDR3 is CSVAQGTGNTGELFF. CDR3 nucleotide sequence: TGCAGCGTTGCTCAAGGGACAGGGAACACCGGGGAGCTGTTTTTT.

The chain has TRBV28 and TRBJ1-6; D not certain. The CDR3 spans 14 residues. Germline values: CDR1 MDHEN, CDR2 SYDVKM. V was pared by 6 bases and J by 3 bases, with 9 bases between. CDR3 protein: CASRPLSYNSPLHF. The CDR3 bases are TGTGCCAGCAGACCTCTTAGCTATAATTCACCCCTCCACTTT.

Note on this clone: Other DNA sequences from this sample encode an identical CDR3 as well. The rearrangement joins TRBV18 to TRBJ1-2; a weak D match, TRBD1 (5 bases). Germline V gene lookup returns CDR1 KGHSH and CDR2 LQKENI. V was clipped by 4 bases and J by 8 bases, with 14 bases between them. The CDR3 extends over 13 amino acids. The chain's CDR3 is CASSRQGGDGYTF. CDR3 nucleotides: TGTGCCAGCTCACGTCAGGGCGGGGACGGCTACACCTTC.

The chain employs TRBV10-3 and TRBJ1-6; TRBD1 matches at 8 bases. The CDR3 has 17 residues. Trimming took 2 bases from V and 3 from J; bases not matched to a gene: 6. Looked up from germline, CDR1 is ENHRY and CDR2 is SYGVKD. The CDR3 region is CAISETGGPHYNSPLHF. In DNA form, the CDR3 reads TGTGCCATCAGTGAGACAGGGGGTCCTCACTATAATTCACCCCTCCACTTT.

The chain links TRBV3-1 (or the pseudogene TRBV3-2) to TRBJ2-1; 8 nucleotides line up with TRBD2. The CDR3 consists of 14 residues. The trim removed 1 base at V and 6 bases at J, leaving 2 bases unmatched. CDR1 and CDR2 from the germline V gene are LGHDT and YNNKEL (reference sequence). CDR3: CASSQAGTSNEQFF. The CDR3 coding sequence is TGTGCCAGCAGCCAAGCAGGGACTAGCAATGAGCAGTTCTTC.

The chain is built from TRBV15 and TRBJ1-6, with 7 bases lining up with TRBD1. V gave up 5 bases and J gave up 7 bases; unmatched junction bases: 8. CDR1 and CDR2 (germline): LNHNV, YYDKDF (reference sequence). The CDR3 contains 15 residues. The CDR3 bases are TGTGCCACCAGCGCCAGACAGGGCCGAAATTCACCCCTCCACTTT. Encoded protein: CATSARQGRNSPLHF.

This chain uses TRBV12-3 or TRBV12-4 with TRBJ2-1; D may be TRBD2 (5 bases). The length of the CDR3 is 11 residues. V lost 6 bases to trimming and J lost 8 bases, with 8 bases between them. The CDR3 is CASSTRDEQFF. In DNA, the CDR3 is TGTGCCAGCAGCACTAGGGATGAGCAGTTCTTC.

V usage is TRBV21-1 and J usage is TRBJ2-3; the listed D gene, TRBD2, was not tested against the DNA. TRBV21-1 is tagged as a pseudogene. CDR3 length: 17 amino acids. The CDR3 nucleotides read TGTGCCAGCAGCAAAGTTACGACTAGCGGGGGCACAGATACGCAGTATTTT. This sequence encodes CASSKVTTSGGTDTQYF.

CDR3 loop: CASSQVWGASGQPQHF. The CDR3 bases are TGTGCCAGCAGCCAAGTTTGGGGCGCCTCGGGCCAGCCCCAGCATTTT. J is TRBJ1-5 and V is TRBV16; a possible D gene is TRBD1 (5 bases). CDR1 KGHSY and CDR2 FQNENV come from the germline V gene. V was cut by 2 bases and J by 7 bases, with 18 bases left in between. The CDR3 has 16 residues.

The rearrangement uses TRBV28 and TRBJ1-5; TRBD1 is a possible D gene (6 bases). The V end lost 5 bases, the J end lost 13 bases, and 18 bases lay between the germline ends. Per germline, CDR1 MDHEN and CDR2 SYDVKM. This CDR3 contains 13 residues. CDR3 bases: TGTGCCAGCAGTCCACCCCAGGGGAGCTCACAGCATTTT. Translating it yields CASSPPQGSSQHF.

DNA of the CDR3: TGTGCCTGGAGTAAAGGTCTTGGAGGTACTAACTATGGCTACACCTTC. This encodes CAWSKGLGGTNYGYTF. The chain uses TRBV30 and TRBJ1-2; no reliable D call. The V and J ends lost 2 bases and 0 bases respectively, with 16 bases between them. The CDR3 has 16 amino acids. Germline values: CDR1 GTSNPN, CDR2 SVGIG (reference sequence).

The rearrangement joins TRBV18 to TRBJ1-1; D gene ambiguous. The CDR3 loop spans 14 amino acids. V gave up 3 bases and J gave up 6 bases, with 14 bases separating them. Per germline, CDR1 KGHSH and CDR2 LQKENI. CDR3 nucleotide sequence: TGTGCCAGCTCACCGGCCCCGTTTGGGCCTGAAGCTTTCTTT. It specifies CASSPAPFGPEAFF.

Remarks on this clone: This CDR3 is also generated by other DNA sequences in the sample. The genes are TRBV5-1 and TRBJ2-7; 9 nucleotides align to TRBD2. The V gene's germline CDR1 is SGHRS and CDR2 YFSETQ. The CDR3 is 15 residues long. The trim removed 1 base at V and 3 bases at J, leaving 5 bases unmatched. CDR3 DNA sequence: TGCGCCAGCAGCTTGAGGCTAGCGGGGAGCTACGAGCAGTACTTC. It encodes CASSLRLAGSYEQYF.

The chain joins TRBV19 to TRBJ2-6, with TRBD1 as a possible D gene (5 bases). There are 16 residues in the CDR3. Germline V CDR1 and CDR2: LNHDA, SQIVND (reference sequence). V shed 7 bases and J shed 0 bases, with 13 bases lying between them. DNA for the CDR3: TGTGCCAGTAAGACAGCACTCTTCTCTGGGGCCAACGTCCTGACTTTC. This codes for CASKTALFSGANVLTF.

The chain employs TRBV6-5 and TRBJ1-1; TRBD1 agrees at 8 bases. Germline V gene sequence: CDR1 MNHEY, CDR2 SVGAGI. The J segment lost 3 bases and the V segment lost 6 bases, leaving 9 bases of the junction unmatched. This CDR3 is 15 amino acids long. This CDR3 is CASSEGGQGYTEAFF. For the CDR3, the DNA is TGTGCCAGCAGCGAGGGTGGACAGGGATACACTGAAGCTTTCTTT.

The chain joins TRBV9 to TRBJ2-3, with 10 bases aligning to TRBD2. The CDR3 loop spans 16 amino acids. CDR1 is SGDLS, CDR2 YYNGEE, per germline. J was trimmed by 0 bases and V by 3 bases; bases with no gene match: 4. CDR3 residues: CASSAQLAGSTDTQYF. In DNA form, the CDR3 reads TGTGCCAGCAGCGCCCAACTAGCGGGAAGCACAGATACGCAGTATTTT.